A selection of T cell receptor beta chains follows, all from one sample in a study of response to subunit inactivated influenza vaccine. Each CDR3 protein is one row after TCRdb ran MiXCR on the RT-PCR reads. The profile shows about 520,000 distinct CDR3 sequences, 25% of them singletons. The specimen comprised CD4+ T cells sorted from PBMCs, sampled 4 to 6 days after vaccination. These receptors all come from a man aged 45-65 years who received an inactivated influenza vaccine. Both conserved end residues are part of each CDR3. The order of the fields is D gene, J gene, V gene, clone size, CDR3 protein, CDR3 DNA. The D gene is left open where the match is weak. Not every row has a clone size; where given, it reads once, few, many or a size class.

TRBD1 | TRBJ2-7 | TRBV20-1 | - | CGARGRTGPSF | TGCGGTGCTAGAGGGCGGACAGGGCCTTCCTTC
TRBD2 | TRBJ2-1 | TRBV5-1 | few | CASGLAGARYNEQFF | TGCGCCAGCGGACTAGCGGGAGCGCGGTACAATGAGCAGTTCTTC
- | TRBJ2-2 | TRBV7-2 | many | CASSLRRLTNTGELFF | TGTGCCAGCAGCCTCCGCAGACTAACGAACACCGGGGAGCTGTTTTTT
- | TRBJ1-1 | TRBV4-1 | - | CASSQEPSMNTEAFF | TGCGCCAGCAGCCAAGAACCCAGTATGAACACTGAAGCTTTCTTT
TRBD1 | TRBJ2-1 | TRBV6-2/TRBV6-3 | - | CASSSPRTGPYNEQFF | TGTGCCAGCAGTTCCCCACGGACAGGGCCGTACAATGAGCAGTTCTTC
- | TRBJ2-3 | TRBV7-2 | few | CASSLETYTDTQYF | TGTGCCAGCAGCTTAGAGACTTACACAGATACGCAGTATTTT
TRBD1 | TRBJ1-2 | TRBV29-1 | - | CSVDRTGDGYTF | TGCAGCGTTGACCGGACAGGGGATGGCTACACCTTC
- | TRBJ2-7 | TRBV5-1 | - | CASSLVTGTYEQYF | TGCGCCAGCAGCTTGGTTACAGGGACCTACGAGCAGTACTTC
- | TRBJ2-3 | TRBV4-2 | - | CASSQDGDNTDTQYF | TGTGCCAGCAGCCAAGATGGGGATAACACAGATACGCAGTATTTT
- | TRBJ1-2 | TRBV4-3 | - | CASSRLDSGYGYTF | TGCGCCAGCAGCCGCTTGGACAGCGGGTATGGCTACACCTTC